The clone carrying this T cell receptor (beta chain) has only a few counts. What it binds is unknown. This record comes from a study of response to subunit inactivated influenza vaccine. Regarding the study as a whole: The authors suggested that every seasonal influenza vaccination recruits few new T cells.

A single record per CDR3 protein comes from TCRdb applying MiXCR to the RT-PCR reads. Seen here are approximately 730,000 distinct CDR3 sequences, more than 11% observed once, and the top ten hold around 6.5%. The CDR3 length is 16 residues. V was clipped by 0 bases and J by 1 base; unmatched bases: 2. Germline V gives CDR1 MGHRA, CDR2 YSYEKL. The material was PBMCs from blood, obtained 14 days before vaccination. The chain is built from TRBV4-1 and TRBJ2-3, with TRBD2 matching over 9 bases. This clonotype was obtained from a man aged 50-59 years who received an inactivated influenza vaccine. For the CDR3, the DNA is TGCGCCAGCAGCCAAGACCCTAGCGGGGGCACAGATACGCAGTATTTT. Its protein product is CASSQDPSGGTDTQYF.